The 25 T cell receptor beta chains in this list originate from one sample, sequenced in a study of shared clonotypes between healthy human individuals. Clones were read by immunoSEQ multiplex PCR, and TCRdb kept only the in-frame ones, dropping some. The sample records roughly 2,300,000 clones, around 90% being singletons. The sequenced material came from naive CD4+ T cells from PBMCs. Subset defined: CD45RA+ positively selected. Source of these receptors: a man aged 18 to 29 in good health. Some clones in this sample may be carry-over from other donors' samples.

This clone came up once. The chain is built from TRBV27 and TRBJ2-5; 16 bases align to TRBD2. CDR1 is MNHEY, CDR2 SMNVEV, per germline (reference sequence). J gave up 5 bases and V 4 bases, and 4 bases lay outside the gene matches. The CDR3 is 16 amino acids. CDR3 region: CASSYSGLAGGETQYF. CDR3 nucleotides: TGTGCCAGCAGTTACTCGGGACTAGCGGGGGGGGAGACCCAGTACTTC.

V and J are TRBV6-5 and TRBJ1-3, with D tentatively TRBD1 (5 bases). The germline V gene has CDR1 MNHEY and CDR2 SVGAGI. The length of the CDR3 is 16 residues. Trimming shortened V by 2 bases and J by 0 bases, and 11 bases separated the two germline ends. The CDR3: CASSYDSLFSGNTIYF. CDR3 coding DNA: TGTGCCAGCAGTTACGACAGCCTTTTCTCTGGAAACACCATATATTTT.

The chain combines TRBV27 with TRBJ2-7; 7 nucleotides line up with TRBD1. Per germline, CDR1 MNHEY and CDR2 SMNVEV (reference sequence). The CDR3 extends over 18 amino acids. Trimming at V came to 2 bases and at J to 2 bases, leaving 15 bases not matched to a gene. The DNA for the CDR3 is TGTGCCAGCAGTTTACCGCACGAAGGGGACAGCACACCCTACGAGCAGTACTTC. As protein: CASSLPHEGDSTPYEQYF.

This sequence joins TRBV19 and TRBJ2-2; D perhaps matches TRBD2 (5 bases). V gave up 6 bases and J gave up 7 bases, with 12 bases separating them. Germline values: CDR1 LNHDA, CDR2 SQIVND (reference sequence). The CDR3 is 13 amino acids. DNA for the CDR3: TGTGCCAGTAGGCCGGGGTATGGCGGGGAGCTGTTTTTT. This gives the protein CASRPGYGGELFF.

J is TRBJ1-1 and V is TRBV5-1, with D uncertain. The V gene lost 6 bases and the J gene lost 1 base, with 13 bases spanning the gap. Germline V CDR1 and CDR2: SGHRS, YFSETQ. The CDR3 extends over 14 amino acids. The DNA of the CDR3 is TGCGCCAGCAAGGGAGTGACGACGAACACTGAAGCTTTCTTT. This gives the protein CASKGVTTNTEAFF.

V and J are TRBV19 and TRBJ2-1; D is unclear. V shed 7 bases and J shed 0 bases, with 16 bases lying between them. CDR1 and CDR2 from the germline V gene are LNHDA and SQIVND (reference sequence). The CDR3 totals 16 residues. CDR3 region: CASTPSGLGSYNEQFF. In nucleotides, the CDR3 is TGTGCCAGTACCCCTAGTGGGTTGGGCTCCTACAATGAGCAGTTCTTC.

The chain has TRBV7-2 and TRBJ2-1, with D unresolved. The CDR3 has 14 amino acids. V shed 0 bases and J shed 8 bases, with 11 bases lying between them. Germline V gives CDR1 SGHTA, CDR2 FQGNSA. The CDR3 here is CASSLALGRDEQFF. Written as DNA, the CDR3 is TGTGCCAGCAGCTTAGCGCTGGGTAGGGATGAGCAGTTCTTC.

This rearrangement joins TRBV6-6 to TRBJ1-5, with D hard to call. From germline, CDR1 is MNHNY and CDR2 SVGAGI (reference sequence). V was clipped by 7 bases and J by 0 bases, with 7 bases between them. The CDR3 is 13 residues long. Written as DNA, the CDR3 is TGTGCCAGCAAAGGCCGTAGCAATCAGCCCCAGCATTTT. Translating gives CASKGRSNQPQHF.

This chain links TRBV28 with TRBJ1-2; 7 bases map to TRBD1. The V gene's germline CDR1 is MDHEN and CDR2 SYDVKM. V gave up 3 bases and J gave up 4 bases; unmatched junction bases: 8. The CDR3 is 15 amino acids. The CDR3 sequence is CASSFEGGTVYGYTF. CDR3 DNA: TGTGCCAGCAGTTTTGAGGGCGGGACAGTCTATGGCTACACCTTC.

This clone was seen a single time. The chain recombines TRBV28 with TRBJ1-3, with TRBD1 matching over 7 bases. The CDR3 is 17 amino acids. The ends lost 5 bases at V and 0 bases at J; junction bases unmatched: 10. Germline loops: CDR1 MDHEN, CDR2 SYDVKM. CDR3 loop: CASSQTEGTVSGNTIYF. CDR3 sequence (DNA): TGTGCCAGCAGTCAAACCGAGGGGACAGTCTCTGGAAACACCATATATTTT.

In DNA form, the CDR3 reads TGCGCCAGCAGCGTCCGCTCGCTAGCGGGGCCTCACCCAGCGGGAGAGCAGTACTTC. It is translated as CASSVRSLAGPHPAGEQYF. The chain recombines TRBV5-1 with TRBJ2-7, with 9 bases fitting TRBD2. Germline V gives CDR1 SGHRS, CDR2 YFSETQ. The V segment lost 4 bases and the J segment 7 bases; nucleotides outside the gene matches: 24. The CDR3 is made up of 19 amino acids.

The rearrangement links TRBV25-1 to TRBJ2-2; D perhaps matches TRBD1 (6 bases). Germline V gene lookup returns CDR1 MGHDK and CDR2 SYGVNS. Trimming removed 1 base from V and 7 bases from J, with 13 bases in between. The CDR3 runs 15 residues. Here the CDR3 reads CASSESGTFHGELFF. The CDR3 coding sequence is TGTGCCAGCAGTGAATCCGGGACATTTCACGGGGAGCTGTTTTTT.

The rearrangement joins TRBV9 to TRBJ2-1; D is unclear. CDR1 and CDR2 (germline): SGDLS, YYNGEE. Trimming removed 4 bases from V and 9 bases from J, with 20 bases in between. This CDR3 comprises 15 residues. The CDR3 region has the DNA TGTGCCAGCAGCCTCTCGGCTCTGAGCAGCAGTGAGCAGTTCTTC. This sequence encodes CASSLSALSSSEQFF.

This chain joins TRBV2 and TRBJ2-3; D gene ambiguous. The CDR3 runs 14 residues. V gave up 4 bases and J gave up 3 bases, with 11 bases separating them. Germline V lookup: CDR1 SNHLY, CDR2 FYNNEI. For the CDR3, the DNA is TGTGCCAGCAGTGGTTATAGTGGGACAGATACGCAGTATTTT. It codes for CASSGYSGTDTQYF. Looking up the rest from reference TRBV2 and TRBJ2-3 gives the full variable domain: EPEVTQTPSHQVTQMGQEVILRCVPISNHLYFYWYRQILGQKVEFLVSFYNNEISEKSEIFDDQFSVERPDGSNFTLKIRSTKLEDSAMYFCASSGYSGTDTQYFGPGTRLTVL.

The chain carries TRBV6-5 and TRBJ1-1; 10 bases agree with TRBD1. The CDR3 extends over 14 amino acids. Looked up from germline, CDR1 is MNHEY and CDR2 is SVGAGI. The ends lost 4 bases at V and 5 bases at J; junction bases unmatched: 4. CDR3 nucleotide sequence: TGTGCCAGCAGTTGGCGGACAGGGGGGACTGAAGCTTTCTTT. It is translated as CASSWRTGGTEAFF.

This chain's CDR3 is CASSYTGGALSGANVLTF. DNA of the CDR3: TGTGCCAGTAGCTATACGGGAGGCGCGCTATCTGGGGCCAACGTCCTGACTTTC. The chain recombines TRBV19 with TRBJ2-6, with 7 positions matching TRBD2. From germline, CDR1 is LNHDA and CDR2 SQIVND (reference sequence). The CDR3 is 18 amino acids. V lost 6 bases and J lost 1; bases outside the gene matches: 12.

V gene TRBV4-3 combines with J gene TRBJ2-7; 12 nucleotides align to TRBD1. This CDR3 is built from 20 residues. J was trimmed by 4 bases and V by 0 bases; bases with no gene match: 16. Per germline, CDR1 LGHNA and CDR2 YSLEER. The CDR3 sequence is CASSQDRPGTGGPVSYEQYF. Written as DNA, the CDR3 is TGCGCCAGCAGCCAAGACCGCCCCGGGACAGGGGGCCCAGTTTCTTACGAGCAGTACTTC.

The V gene is TRBV27, the J gene TRBJ2-7, with D perhaps assigned TRBD1 or TRBD2 (5 bases each). The CDR3 totals 14 residues. V shed 5 bases and J shed 3 bases, with 14 bases lying between them. Germline values: CDR1 MNHEY, CDR2 SMNVEV (reference sequence). CDR3 in amino acids: CASSPGADFYEQYF. The CDR3 nucleotides are TGTGCCAGCAGTCCCGGGGCGGATTTCTACGAGCAGTACTTC.

The chain joins TRBV6-5 to TRBJ2-3, with 10 bases aligning to TRBD2. V was clipped by 6 bases and J by 6 bases; unmatched bases: 6. Germline V gene lookup returns CDR1 MNHEY and CDR2 SVGAGI. The CDR3 loop spans 14 amino acids. The CDR3 nucleotides are TGTGCCAGCAGCAAGCGGGAGGGGTATGATACGCAGTATTTT. This encodes CASSKREGYDTQYF.

The chain uses TRBV4-2 and TRBJ2-2; D is perhaps TRBD1 or TRBD2 (5 bases each). Deletions cut 0 bases from V and 3 bases from J, with 11 bases between. Germline values: CDR1 LGHNA, CDR2 YNFKEQ. The CDR3 covers 16 residues. The CDR3 region is CASSQDRQGDTGELFF. CDR3 bases: TGTGCCAGCAGCCAAGATCGGCAGGGAGACACCGGGGAGCTGTTTTTT.

The J gene is TRBJ2-3, the V gene TRBV6-5, with D unresolved. Deletions cut 4 bases from V and 0 bases from J, with 14 bases between. Germline CDR1 and CDR2: MNHEY and SVGAGI. CDR3 length: 16 residues. For the CDR3, the DNA is TGTGCCAGCAGTTCCTTCCCGACCGTTAGCACAGATACGCAGTATTTT. This sequence encodes CASSSFPTVSTDTQYF.

The chain employs TRBV11-3 and TRBJ2-7; D is undetermined. The length of the CDR3 is 15 residues. Germline V gene sequence: CDR1 SGHNT, CDR2 YENEEA. Trimming pared 4 bases from V and 2 bases from J, leaving 15 bases between. The DNA for the CDR3 is TGTGCCAGCAGCTCGGGTCCGTTAGATGCCTACGAGCAGTACTTC. Protein: CASSSGPLDAYEQYF.

This clone was observed a handful of times. The chain combines TRBV4-1 with TRBJ1-2; D remains ambiguous. Between the trimmed V and J ends, which lost 2 bases and 0 bases, there was a span of 10 bases. Germline loops: CDR1 MGHRA, CDR2 YSYEKL. The CDR3 covers 15 residues. The CDR3: CASSQWDGANYGYTF. The CDR3 nucleotides are TGCGCCAGCAGCCAATGGGATGGAGCTAACTATGGCTACACCTTC.

The V call is TRBV7-9, the J call TRBJ2-3; TRBD2 agrees at 7 bases. V was clipped by 3 bases and J by 0 bases; unmatched bases: 12. Per germline, CDR1 SEHNR and CDR2 FQNEAQ (reference sequence). This CDR3 comprises 18 residues. CDR3 DNA sequence: TGTGCCAGCAGCTTTAGGGCTAGCGGCCGATCAAGCACAGATACGCAGTATTTT. Translation gives CASSFRASGRSSTDTQYF.

The chain combines TRBV29-1 with TRBJ2-1; D is uncertain. The germline gives CDR1 SQVTM, CDR2 ANQGSEA. The V end was cut by 3 bases, the J end by 0 bases, with 18 bases between. The CDR3 contains 17 residues. The CDR3 is CSVDWVRAPSSYNEQFF. For the CDR3, the DNA is TGCAGCGTTGATTGGGTCCGGGCCCCTAGCTCCTACAATGAGCAGTTCTTC.